The sequence of this TCR beta chain was determined in a study of T cell repertoires in breast cancer (dated by TCRdb to about 2016). Notes on the research overall: The study profiled tumors, lymph nodes and peripheral blood lymphocytes from breast cancer patients, plus peripheral blood from healthy control donors. The majority of the roughly 21 patient tumors analyzed for shared TCRs were ER+/PR+. The controls were nine healthy donors whose age range was similar to that of the patients. On average, sequencing produced about 550,000 sequences per sample, which came to roughly 10 reads per input cell. Given the low mutational burden of breast cancer and the rarity of common mutations in breast cancer, it was reasoned that TCRs shared between breast cancer patients would target shared antigens. Tumors and tumor-involved lymph nodes were minced, digested with Liberase and DNase, and then passed through 70-um and 40-um filters. Tumor-free lymph nodes were processed without enzymatic digestion, and Ficoll was used to separate blood samples.

The method was emulsion pairing. Unpaired genes were suppressed by a second nested PCR with blocking oligos, after which a third nested PCR added Illumina adaptors and barcodes. Each emulsion RT-PCR master mix contained about 4,500-280,000 T cells, with C-region, Stepout and V-region primers. The Micellula Emulsion and Purification Kit was used to generate emulsions, and Qiagen OneStep RT-PCR reagents were used for RT-PCR. Pooled libraries were sequenced on an Illumina MiSeq with paired-end 2 x 250 reads. As for how the authors treated the data: Read pairs were joined in Galaxy and clipped at the engineered overlap into separate alpha and beta files, and reads that were not clipped were discarded. To assign alpha-beta pairs, the researchers used CompleteTCR, a MiTCR-based pipeline that relies on an R script to link chains sharing read cluster identifiers. TCR sequences that were observed only once, representing about 1-3.3%, were removed as potential sequencing errors. TCRdb applied fastp at Q25 and MiXCR to the public reads, then kept only in-frame beta chains. Entries are consolidated by CDR3 protein sequence, retaining the most common genes and DNA. TCRdb assigned the V and J calls; the authors' analysis was not used. The sample contains roughly 39,000 distinct CDR3 sequences, roughly 44% of them found a single time. The ten largest clones add up to approximately 62% of the sample.

What the study reported, not specific to this receptor: Tumor-involved sentinel lymph nodes shared about fourfold more TCRs with matched tumor repertoires than tumor-free nodes (roughly 8% versus 2%). Genuine antitumor clones may have been missed because singleton TCRs were discarded and only part of each tumor was sampled. Emulsion RT-PCR was considered qualitative rather than quantitative, because transcript abundance and primer differences skewed the recovery of clones. Shared TCRs were encoded by various nucleotide sequences, which suggests selection and expansion based on antigen. Possible tumor specificity was suggested for 20 or so TCR pairs that were shared across seven or more patient tumors yet rarely found in control blood.

To analyze paired alpha-beta TCRs of CD8+ T cells, the researchers used an expanded emulsion RT-PCR method with primers covering all TCR V genes. CD8+ T cells were isolated with a CD8 positive selection kit and were then incubated overnight in roughly 10 IU/mL IL-2 prior to emulsion RT-PCR. Worth noting for this clonotype: Its recognized antigen is unknown. No base quality values were provided; no much bigger clone lies one nucleotide off.

The receptor comes from a pool of human donors with breast cancer or a healthy control (not recorded which). Specimen: CD8+ T cells.

This receptor has the CDR3 CASIPAGLGTEAFF. The DNA is TGTGCCAGTATCCCCGCAGGGCTTGGCACTGAAGCTTTCTTT. The rearranged chain carries TRBV19 and TRBJ1-1, with TRBD1 tentatively as D gene (5 bases match). V and J lose 7 bases and 4 bases, and a span of 16 bases separates them. The CDR3 contains 14 residues, cysteine and phenylalanine counted. The entry retains the CDR3 DNA only, 42 bases that are in frame from base 1. CDR1 and CDR2 are drawn from the germline V gene (reference sequence): LNHDA, SQIVND. Outside the CDR3, residues come from the reference TRBV19 and TRBJ1-1 proteins, so the full variable domain is: DGGITQSPKYLFRKEGQNVTLSCEQNLNHDAMYWYRQDPGQGLRLIYYSQIVNDFQKGDIAEGYSVSREKKESFPLTVTSAQKNPTAFYLCASIPAGLGTEAFFGQGTRLTVV.